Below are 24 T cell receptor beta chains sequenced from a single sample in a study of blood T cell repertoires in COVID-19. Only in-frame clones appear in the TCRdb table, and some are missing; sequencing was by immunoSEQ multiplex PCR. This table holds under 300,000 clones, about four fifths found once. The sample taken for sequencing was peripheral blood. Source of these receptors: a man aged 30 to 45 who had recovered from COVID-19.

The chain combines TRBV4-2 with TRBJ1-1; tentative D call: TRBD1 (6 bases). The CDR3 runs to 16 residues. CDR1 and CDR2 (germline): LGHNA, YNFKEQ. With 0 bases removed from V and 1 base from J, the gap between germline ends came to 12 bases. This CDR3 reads CASSQDARGRNTEAFF. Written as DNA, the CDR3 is TGTGCCAGCAGCCAAGATGCCAGGGGCAGGAACACTGAAGCTTTCTTT.

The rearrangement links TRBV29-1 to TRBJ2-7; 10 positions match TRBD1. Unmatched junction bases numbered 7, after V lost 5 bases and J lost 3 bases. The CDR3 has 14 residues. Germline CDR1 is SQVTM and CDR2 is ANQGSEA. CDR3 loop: CSVLTRDRGYEQYF. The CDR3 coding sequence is TGCAGCGTTCTAACCCGGGACAGGGGCTACGAGCAGTACTTC.

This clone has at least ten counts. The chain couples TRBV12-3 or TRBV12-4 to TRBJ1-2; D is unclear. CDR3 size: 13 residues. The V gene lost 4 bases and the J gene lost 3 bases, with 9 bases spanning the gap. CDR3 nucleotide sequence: TGTGCCAGCAGTTCGACGGACTACTATGGCTACACCTTC. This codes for CASSSTDYYGYTF.

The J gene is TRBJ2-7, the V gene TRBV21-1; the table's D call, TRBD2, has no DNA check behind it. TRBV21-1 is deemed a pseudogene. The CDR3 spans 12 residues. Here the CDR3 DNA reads TGTGCCAGCACGGGGAATCCCTACGAGCAGTACTTC. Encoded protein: CASTGNPYEQYF.

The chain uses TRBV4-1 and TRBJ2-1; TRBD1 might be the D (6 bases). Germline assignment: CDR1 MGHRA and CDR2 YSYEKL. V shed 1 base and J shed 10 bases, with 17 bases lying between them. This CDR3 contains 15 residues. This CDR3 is CASSQGLIGQPEQFF. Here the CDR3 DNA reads TGCGCCAGCAGCCAAGGCCTTATAGGACAGCCCGAGCAGTTCTTC.

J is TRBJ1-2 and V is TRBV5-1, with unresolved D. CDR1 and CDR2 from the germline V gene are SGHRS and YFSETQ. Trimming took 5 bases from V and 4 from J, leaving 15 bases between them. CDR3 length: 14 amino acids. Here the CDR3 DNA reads TGCGCCAGCAGTTCGGGTGAAGTCAGCTATGGCTACACCTTC. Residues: CASSSGEVSYGYTF.

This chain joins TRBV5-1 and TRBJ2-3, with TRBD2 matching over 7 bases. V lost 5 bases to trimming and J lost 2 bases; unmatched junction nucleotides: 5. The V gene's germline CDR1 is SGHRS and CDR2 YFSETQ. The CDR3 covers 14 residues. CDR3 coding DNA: TGCGCCAGCAGTTCGACTAGCCCCACAGATACGCAGTATTTT. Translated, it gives CASSSTSPTDTQYF.

CDR3 nucleotides: TGTGCCAGCAGCCCGGGGGGGGGCGGCACTGATGAGCAGTTCTTC. Amino acid sequence: CASSPGGGGTDEQFF. The chain recombines TRBV7-2 with TRBJ2-1; 8 bases are shared with TRBD2. The CDR3 covers 15 residues. After removal of 5 bases from V and 8 bases from J, the junction contained 11 bases not matched to a gene. Germline CDR1 SGHTA, CDR2 FQGNSA.

CDR3 protein: CASSLVGKGQRHNYGYTF. CDR3 coding DNA: TGTGCCAGCAGTTTAGTCGGTAAGGGGCAGAGACATAACTATGGCTACACCTTC. The chain employs TRBV27 and TRBJ1-2, with a tentative D call TRBD1 (5 bases). V gave up 2 bases and J gave up 1 base, with 20 bases separating them. Germline CDR1 and CDR2: MNHEY and SMNVEV (reference sequence). The CDR3 sequence is 18 residues long.

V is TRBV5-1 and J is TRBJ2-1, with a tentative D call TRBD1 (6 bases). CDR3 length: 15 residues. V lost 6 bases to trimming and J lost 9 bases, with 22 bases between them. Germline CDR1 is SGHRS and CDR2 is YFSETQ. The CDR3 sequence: CASTPKAGDRIEQFF. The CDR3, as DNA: TGCGCCAGCACCCCTAAGGCAGGGGATCGCATTGAGCAGTTCTTC.

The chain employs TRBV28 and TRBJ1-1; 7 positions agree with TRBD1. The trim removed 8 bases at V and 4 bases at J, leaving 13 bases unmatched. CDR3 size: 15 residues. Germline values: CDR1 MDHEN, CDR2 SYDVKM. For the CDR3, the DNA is TGTGCCAGCTATTTACCACAGGGGTTCCCCACTGAAGCTTTCTTT. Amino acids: CASYLPQGFPTEAFF.

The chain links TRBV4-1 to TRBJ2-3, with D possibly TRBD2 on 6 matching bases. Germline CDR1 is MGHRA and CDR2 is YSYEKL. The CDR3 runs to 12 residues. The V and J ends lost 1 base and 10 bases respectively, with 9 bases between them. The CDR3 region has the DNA TGCGCCAGCAGCCAAGGGACTACCGCGCAGTATTTT. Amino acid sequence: CASSQGTTAQYF.

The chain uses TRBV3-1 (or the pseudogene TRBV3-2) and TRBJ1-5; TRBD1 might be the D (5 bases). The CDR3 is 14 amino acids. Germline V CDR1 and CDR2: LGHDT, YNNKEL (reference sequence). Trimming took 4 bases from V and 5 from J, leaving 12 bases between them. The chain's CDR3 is CASSPSDSYQPQHF. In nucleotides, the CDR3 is TGTGCCAGCAGCCCATCCGACAGTTATCAGCCCCAGCATTTT.

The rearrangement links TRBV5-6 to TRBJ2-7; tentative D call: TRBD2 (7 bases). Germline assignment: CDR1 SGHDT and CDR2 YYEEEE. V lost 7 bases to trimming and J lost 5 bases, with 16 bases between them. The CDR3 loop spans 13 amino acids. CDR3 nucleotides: TGTGCCAGCGCAGAGGGGGGGACGGACGAGCAGTACTTC. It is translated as CASAEGGTDEQYF.

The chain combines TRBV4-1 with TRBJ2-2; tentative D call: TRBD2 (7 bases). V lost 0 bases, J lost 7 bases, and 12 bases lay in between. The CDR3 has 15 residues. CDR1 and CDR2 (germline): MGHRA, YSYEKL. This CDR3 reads CASSQEGGHDGELFF. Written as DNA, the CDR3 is TGCGCCAGCAGCCAAGAGGGGGGGCATGACGGGGAGCTGTTTTTT.

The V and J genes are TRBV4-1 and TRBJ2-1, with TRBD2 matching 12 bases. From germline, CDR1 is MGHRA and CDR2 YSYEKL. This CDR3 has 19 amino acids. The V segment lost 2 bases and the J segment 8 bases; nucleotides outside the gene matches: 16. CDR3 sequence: CASSQPRGLAGGIVDEQFF. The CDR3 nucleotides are TGCGCCAGCAGCCAACCCCGGGGGCTAGCGGGGGGGATTGTGGATGAGCAGTTCTTC.

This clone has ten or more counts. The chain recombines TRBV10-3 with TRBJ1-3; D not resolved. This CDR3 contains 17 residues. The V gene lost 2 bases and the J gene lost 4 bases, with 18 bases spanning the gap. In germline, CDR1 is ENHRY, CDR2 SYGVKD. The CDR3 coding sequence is TGTGCCATCAGTGAGACCACGACTGTTACTACCGGAAACACCATATATTTT. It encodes CAISETTTVTTGNTIYF.

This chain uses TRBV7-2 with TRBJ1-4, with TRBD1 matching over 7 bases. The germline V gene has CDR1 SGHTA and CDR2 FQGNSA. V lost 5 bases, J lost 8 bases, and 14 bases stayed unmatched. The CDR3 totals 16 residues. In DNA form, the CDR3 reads TGTGCCAGCAGCGCCCGCTTTACAGGGGCGGGGGAAAAACTGTTTTTT. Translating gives CASSARFTGAGEKLFF. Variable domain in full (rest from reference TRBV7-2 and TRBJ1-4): GAGVSQSPSNKVTEKGKDVELRCDPISGHTALYWYRQSLGQGLEFLIYFQGNSAPDKSGLPSDRFSAERTGGSVSTLTIQRTQQEDSAVYLCASSARFTGAGEKLFFGSGTQLSVL.

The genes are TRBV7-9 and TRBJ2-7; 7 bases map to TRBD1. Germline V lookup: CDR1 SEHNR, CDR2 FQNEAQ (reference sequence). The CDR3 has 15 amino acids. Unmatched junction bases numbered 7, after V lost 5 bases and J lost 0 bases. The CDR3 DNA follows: TGTGCCAGCAGCCCCCGGACAGGCCCCTCCTACGAGCAGTACTTC. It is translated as CASSPRTGPSYEQYF.

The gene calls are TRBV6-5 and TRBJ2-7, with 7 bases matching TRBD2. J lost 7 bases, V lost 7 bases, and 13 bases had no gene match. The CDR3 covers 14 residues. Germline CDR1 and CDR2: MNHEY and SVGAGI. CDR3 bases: TGTGCCAGCACCGCTAGCGGCTTCCCGGGAGAGCAGTACTTC. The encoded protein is CASTASGFPGEQYF.

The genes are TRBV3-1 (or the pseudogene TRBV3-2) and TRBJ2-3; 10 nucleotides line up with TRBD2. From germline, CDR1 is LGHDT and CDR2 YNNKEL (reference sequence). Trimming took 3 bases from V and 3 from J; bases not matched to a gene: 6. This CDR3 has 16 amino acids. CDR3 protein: CASSHDISGGTDTQYF. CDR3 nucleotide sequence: TGTGCCAGCAGCCATGATATTAGCGGGGGGACAGATACGCAGTATTTT.

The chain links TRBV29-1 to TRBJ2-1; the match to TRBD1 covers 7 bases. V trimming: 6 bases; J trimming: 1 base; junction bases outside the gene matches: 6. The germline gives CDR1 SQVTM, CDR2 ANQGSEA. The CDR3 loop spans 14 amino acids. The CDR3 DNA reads TGCAGCGTCGTGAACAGGGGATCCTACAATGAGCAGTTCTTC. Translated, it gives CSVVNRGSYNEQFF.

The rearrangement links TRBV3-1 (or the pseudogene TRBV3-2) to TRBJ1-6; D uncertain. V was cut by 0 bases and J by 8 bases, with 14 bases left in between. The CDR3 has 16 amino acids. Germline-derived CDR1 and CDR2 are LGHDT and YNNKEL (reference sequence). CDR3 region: CASSQDPPGSYSPLHF. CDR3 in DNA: TGTGCCAGCAGCCAAGACCCCCCCGGGTCCTATTCACCCCTCCACTTT.

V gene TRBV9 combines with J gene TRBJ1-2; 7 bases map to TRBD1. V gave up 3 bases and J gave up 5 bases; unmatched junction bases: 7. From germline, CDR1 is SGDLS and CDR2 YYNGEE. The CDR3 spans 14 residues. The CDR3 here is CASSARQGLYGYTF. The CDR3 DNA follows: TGTGCCAGCAGCGCAAGACAGGGCCTTTATGGCTACACCTTC. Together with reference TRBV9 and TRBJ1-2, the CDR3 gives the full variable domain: DSGVTQTPKHLITATGQRVTLRCSPRSGDLSVYWYQQSLDQGLQFLIQYYNGEERAKGNILERFSAQQFPDLHSELNLSSLELGDSALYFCASSARQGLYGYTFGSGTRLTVV.